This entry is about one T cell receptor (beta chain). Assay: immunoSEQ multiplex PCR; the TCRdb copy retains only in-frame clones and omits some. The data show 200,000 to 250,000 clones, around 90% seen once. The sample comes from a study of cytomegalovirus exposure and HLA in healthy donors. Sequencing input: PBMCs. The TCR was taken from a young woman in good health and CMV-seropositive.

The CDR3 loop reads CAISESERQGNEKLFF. The CDR3 DNA is TGTGCCATCAGTGAGTCTGAGCGACAGGGGAATGAAAAACTGTTTTTT. V is TRBV10-3 and J is TRBJ1-4; 8 nucleotides match TRBD1. J was trimmed by 5 bases and V by 0 bases; bases with no gene match: 5. The CDR3 loop spans 16 amino acids. Germline CDR1 is ENHRY and CDR2 is SYGVKD.